This T cell receptor (beta chain) was captured in a study of Ad26.COV2.S vaccination and SARS-CoV-2 variants (dated by TCRdb to about 2021). In the study overall: Vaccine-arm donors came from COV1001, a multicentre, randomized, double-blind, placebo-controlled phase I-IIa trial of Ad26.COV2.S in healthy adults. TCRbeta repertoire sequencing served as the tool for gauging how specific and how broad the SARS-CoV-2-reactive T cell receptors were following Ad26.COV2.S vaccination. The TCR-sequenced set comprised approximately 30 samples: approximately 19 Ad26.COV2.S vaccine recipients, 5 placebo recipients and 8 SARS-CoV-2 convalescent individuals. Ad26.COV2.S was given intramuscularly at 5x10^10 or 1x10^11 viral particles, as a single shot or as two shots 56 days apart. Trial participants were randomized into five groups of five: low-dose or high-dose Ad26.COV2.S given once or twice, or placebo on both occasions. Throughout the experiments and outcome assessment, investigators stayed blinded to trial group allocation.

V is reduced by 1 base and J by 3 bases, leaving a spacing of 10 bases between them. CDR1 LGHNA and CDR2 YSLEER were looked up in the germline V gene. Including the terminal cysteine and phenylalanine, the CDR3 comprises 14 residues. The entry retains the CDR3 DNA only, 42 bases that are in frame from base 1. The immunoSEQ Assay was used to sequence TCRbeta CDR3 regions. After extraction, genomic DNA underwent amplification by bias-controlled multiplex PCR, followed by high-throughput sequencing. In the original analysis: To quantify the absolute abundance of every unique TCRbeta CDR3 region, sequences were collapsed and filtered. T cell fraction was estimated by normalizing TCRbeta template counts to usable DNA, which was measured by amplifying reference genes present in all nucleated cells. Repertoire TCRs were annotated as SARS-CoV-2-specific when V gene, CDR3 amino acid sequence and J gene were exactly matched to a known reactive TCR set. The reference SARS-CoV-2 TCR set was obtained from MIRA and was filtered for enrichment in COVID-19-positive ImmuneCODE repertoires, whereby public or cross-reactive TCRs were removed. Using the MIRA antigens, annotated TCRs were further analysed by specific ORF or by position within an ORF. Breadth was defined as annotated unique rearrangements over total unique productive rearrangements; depth was the summed frequency of those rearrangements. Two-sided Wilcoxon rank-sum tests were applied when comparing TCR breadth between groups. The clones in this table, taken by TCRdb from immuneACCESS, are in-frame only. Not every clone is retained; where verified, under half of the shortfall comes from an unresolved V gene, and the cause of the rest is unknown. V, J and clone size are taken as reported in that table, and D and trimming were inferred from the DNA itself. The sample table lists about 350,000 clones, around 88% of them with a count of one. Of the sample, roughly 10% is held by the ten largest clones.

Comment on this clone: It has no known antigen specificity. Qualities for individual bases were not recorded, and no much larger clone is one base off.

Taken with the paper, the label for treatment or condition translates to: some 19 received Ad26.COV2.S at low or high dose, single or two shots; five or six received placebo; per-sample allocation not given. Repertoires of vaccine and placebo recipients were sequenced from samples taken on day 63 after the first injection. Between 29 July and 7 August 2020, Cohort 1b enrolled around 25 adults aged 18-55 years at one site in Boston, USA. Ad26.COV2.S was a replication-incompetent adenovirus type 26 vector expressing a prefusion-stabilized SARS-CoV-2 spike protein from the original Wuhan strain. Overall results and qualifications from the work: The study was not powered to compare responses between vaccine doses or regimens. According to the authors, total T cell responses may have been underestimated by the TCR breadth and depth analyses. Higher spike-specific TCR breadth was observed in Ad26.COV2.S recipients than in placebo recipients (P = 0.0014). Comparable non-spike TCR breadth was observed between vaccine and placebo recipients, consistent with only spike being contained in the vaccine. After vaccination, spike-specific CD8+ and CD4+ T cell responses were reported to show substantial breadth.

The TCR comes from a person between 18 and 65 years old who received the Ad26.COV2.S COVID-19 vaccine or a placebo. Sequences were derived from peripheral blood, sampled in a trial of Ad26.COV2.S vaccine versus placebo. Rearrangement joined TRBV4-3 to TRBJ2-7; tentative D gene TRBD1, with 5 bases matching. The CDR3 protein is CASSQVIGVYEQYF. The nucleotide sequence reads TGCGCCAGCAGCCAAGTGATAGGGGTCTACGAGCAGTACTTC.